Each of the 19 T cell receptor beta chains below was sequenced from the same sample in a study of OX40 agonist ivuxolimab in advanced cancers. The library came from the immunoSEQ multiplex PCR assay. This is the immuneACCESS table as TCRdb keeps it, with only in-frame sequences that have V and J called. A part of the clones is gone; compared with another copy, unresolved V genes explain less than half, and the rest is unexplained. In all, the sample holds roughly 76,000 clones, and around nine tenths of those were seen once. 2% to 2.5% of the sample rests with the top ten. Sequenced material: CD4+ or CD8+ T cells sorted from blood, taken in a trial of the OX40 agonist ivuxolimab. The receptors come from an adult with an advanced solid tumor such as melanoma, head and neck, liver or kidney cancer.

The genes are TRBV19 and TRBJ1-3, with 7 nucleotides matching TRBD1. CDR3 length: 16 amino acids. Unmatched junction bases numbered 8, after V lost 5 bases and J lost 1 base. Germline assignment: CDR1 LNHDA and CDR2 SQIVND (reference sequence). The CDR3 DNA reads TGTGCCAGTAGTCGCGGGACAGTTCTTTCTGGAAACACCATATATTTT. The encoded protein is CASSRGTVLSGNTIYF.

This chain joins TRBV9 and TRBJ1-2, with D maybe TRBD1 (5 bases). V was trimmed by 3 bases and J by 4 bases, leaving 10 bases between them. The CDR3 runs 13 residues. Germline assignment: CDR1 SGDLS and CDR2 YYNGEE. The CDR3 DNA follows: TGTGCCAGCAGCGCTGACAGCCCCTATGGCTACACCTTC. It specifies CASSADSPYGYTF.

V is TRBV7-2 and J is TRBJ1-2, with unresolved D. This CDR3 comprises 13 residues. The V end lost 8 bases, the J end lost 10 bases, and 20 bases lay between the germline ends. Germline V lookup: CDR1 SGHTA, CDR2 FQGNSA. CDR3: CASGTPPPLAYTF. The CDR3 DNA reads TGTGCCAGCGGCACTCCCCCCCCACTCGCCTACACCTTC.

The chain carries TRBV30 and TRBJ1-5; no clear D gene. CDR3 size: 14 residues. V lost 2 bases and J lost 6, with 14 bases in between. Looked up from germline, CDR1 is GTSNPN and CDR2 is SVGIG (reference sequence). The CDR3: CAWSRFEGGQPQHF. The CDR3 DNA reads TGTGCCTGGAGTCGGTTTGAGGGAGGTCAGCCCCAGCATTTT. Supplemented by reference TRBV30 and TRBJ1-5, the full variable domain reads SQTIHQWPATLVQPVGSPLSLECTVEGTSNPNLYWYRQAAGRGLQLLFYSVGIGQISSEVPQNLSASRPQDRQFILSSKKLLLSDSGFYLCAWSRFEGGQPQHFGDGTRLSIL.

This clone was detected only once. J is TRBJ2-5 and V is TRBV28, with a possible D match to TRBD2 (6 bases). V lost 3 bases and J 1 base, leaving 12 bases between the germline ends. Germline CDR1 reads MDHEN; CDR2 reads SYDVKM. The CDR3 loop spans 15 amino acids. CDR3 amino acids: CASSLGGYPQETQYF. In DNA form, the CDR3 reads TGTGCCAGCAGTTTGGGGGGTTACCCCCAAGAGACCCAGTACTTC.

The V and J genes are TRBV10-1 and TRBJ2-3, with TRBD2 identical over 9 bases. V shed 2 bases, J shed 6 bases, and the junction held 9 bases outside the gene matches. This CDR3 has 16 amino acids. The V gene's germline CDR1 is WNHNN and CDR2 SYGVQD (reference sequence). For the CDR3, the DNA is TGCGCCAGCAGTGAGGGGGGACTAGCTTGGGACGATACGCAGTATTTT. Amino acids: CASSEGGLAWDDTQYF.

This rearrangement joins TRBV19 to TRBJ2-3, with 14 bases lining up with TRBD2. J gave up 5 bases and V 5 bases, and 9 bases lay outside the gene matches. Germline loops: CDR1 LNHDA, CDR2 SQIVND (reference sequence). The CDR3 length is 17 residues. CDR3: CASSSLGTSGRIDTQYF. In nucleotides, the CDR3 is TGTGCCAGTAGTTCCCTCGGGACTAGCGGGAGAATAGATACGCAGTATTTT.

The J gene is TRBJ2-5, the V gene TRBV5-4; TRBD1 might be the D (6 bases). The CDR3 spans 13 residues. Trimming left V 5 bases short and J 5 bases short, with 13 bases between. CDR1 is SGHNT, CDR2 YYREEE, per germline (reference sequence). This CDR3 is CASRADRMETQYF. The CDR3 bases are TGTGCCAGCAGGGCTGACAGGATGGAGACCCAGTACTTC.

This clone was seen a handful of times. The rearrangement joins TRBV6-5 to TRBJ2-7; D might be TRBD1 or TRBD2, each matching 6 bases. Germline V gene lookup returns CDR1 MNHEY and CDR2 SVGAGI. V lost 6 bases, J lost 1 base, and 13 bases lay in between. The CDR3 extends over 14 amino acids. The CDR3 region has the DNA TGTGCCAGCAGCTACCGGGGGCAGTCCTACGAGCAGTACTTC. Protein sequence: CASSYRGQSYEQYF.

The rearrangement links TRBV7-9 to TRBJ2-2; possible D gene TRBD1, 6 bases. The germline V gene encodes CDR1 SEHNR and CDR2 FQNEAQ (reference sequence). The CDR3 runs to 17 residues. V lost 3 bases and J lost 3, with 17 bases in between. CDR3: CASSFSRTASDTGELFF. The CDR3 region has the DNA TGTGCCAGCAGCTTTTCCCGGACAGCGAGCGACACCGGGGAGCTGTTTTTT.

The CDR3 spells CASSPPGQGVEKLFF. DNA of the CDR3: TGCGCCAGCAGCCCTCCGGGACAGGGGGTCGAAAAACTGTTTTTT. The rearrangement links TRBV4-1 to TRBJ1-4; TRBD1 matches 11 bases. The CDR3 sequence is 15 residues long. J was trimmed by 8 bases and V by 4 bases; bases with no gene match: 6. The V gene's germline CDR1 is MGHRA and CDR2 YSYEKL.

The chain uses TRBV4-2 and TRBJ2-1; TRBD2 aligns across 11 bases. V lost 0 bases and J lost 5; bases outside the gene matches: 6. Germline V gives CDR1 LGHNA, CDR2 YNFKEQ. This CDR3 has 17 amino acids. The DNA for the CDR3 is TGTGCCAGCAGCCAAGATCTGACTAGCGGGACGCACAATGAGCAGTTCTTC. It yields the protein CASSQDLTSGTHNEQFF.

The chain joins TRBV6-5 to TRBJ1-6; the D is unclear. This CDR3 has 14 residues. Germline V gene lookup returns CDR1 MNHEY and CDR2 SVGAGI. V was cut by 2 bases and J by 7 bases, with 9 bases left in between. Written as DNA, the CDR3 is TGTGCCAGCAGTTACGGCCAGATGAATTCACCCCTCCACTTT. Protein product: CASSYGQMNSPLHF.

The rearrangement joins TRBV7-8 to TRBJ1-1; no clear D gene. Germline CDR1 is SGHVS and CDR2 is FQNEAQ. The V and J ends lost 2 bases and 6 bases respectively, with 16 bases between them. CDR3 size: 15 residues. The CDR3 bases are TGTGCCAGCAGCTTACGTCTTGAGGGATCTGCTGAAGCTTTCTTT. Its protein is CASSLRLEGSAEAFF. Using reference TRBV7-8 and TRBJ1-1 for the parts outside the CDR3, the full variable domain is GAGVSQSPRYKVAKRGQDVALRCDPISGHVSLFWYQQALGQGPEFLTYFQNEAQLDKSGLPSDRFFAERPEGSVSTLKIQRTQQEDSAVYLCASSLRLEGSAEAFFGQGTRLTVV.

This clone turned up a few times. The chain has TRBV6-6 and TRBJ2-2; D remains unclear. Germline V gene data show CDR1 as MNHNY and CDR2 as SVGAGI (reference sequence). The CDR3 is 14 amino acids. V lost 7 bases and J 2 bases, leaving 11 bases between the germline ends. The CDR3 bases are TGTGCCAGCACCGTAACGGGTAACACCGGGGAGCTGTTTTTT. This encodes CASTVTGNTGELFF.

The chain is built from TRBV7-2 and TRBJ2-3; 9 nucleotides agree with TRBD2. V lost 3 bases to trimming and J lost 2 bases; unmatched junction nucleotides: 6. The CDR3 is 16 amino acids. CDR1 and CDR2 from the germline V gene are SGHTA and FQGNSA. The CDR3: CASSFVSGRNTDTQYF. CDR3 nucleotides: TGTGCCAGCAGCTTCGTAAGCGGGAGGAACACAGATACGCAGTATTTT.

The count of this clone is one. The chain employs TRBV18 and TRBJ1-1; a weak D match, TRBD1 (5 bases). V lost 0 bases, J lost 0 bases, and 11 bases lay in between. The CDR3 totals 16 residues. Germline assignment: CDR1 KGHSH and CDR2 LQKENI. The CDR3 nucleotides are TGTGCCAGCTCACCACCGCGGGGGGGGGTGAACACTGAAGCTTTCTTT. Its translation is CASSPPRGGVNTEAFF.

V is TRBV19 and J is TRBJ1-4, with 7 bases fitting TRBD1. The germline V gene has CDR1 LNHDA and CDR2 SQIVND (reference sequence). This CDR3 is 16 amino acids long. J lost 0 bases, V lost 5 bases, and 6 bases had no gene match. DNA for the CDR3: TGTGCCAGTAGTCCACAGGGGACTACAACTAATGAAAAACTGTTTTTT. It specifies CASSPQGTTTNEKLFF.

This clone was recorded once. The V call is TRBV6-6, the J call TRBJ2-1, with TRBD1 as a possible D gene (5 bases). Per germline, CDR1 MNHNY and CDR2 SVGAGI (reference sequence). Trimming took off 7 bases at V and 8 bases at J, with 12 bases between the two ends. The CDR3 totals 12 residues. CDR3 in amino acids: CASKPRDHEQFF. The CDR3 DNA reads TGTGCCAGCAAACCCAGGGATCATGAGCAGTTCTTC.